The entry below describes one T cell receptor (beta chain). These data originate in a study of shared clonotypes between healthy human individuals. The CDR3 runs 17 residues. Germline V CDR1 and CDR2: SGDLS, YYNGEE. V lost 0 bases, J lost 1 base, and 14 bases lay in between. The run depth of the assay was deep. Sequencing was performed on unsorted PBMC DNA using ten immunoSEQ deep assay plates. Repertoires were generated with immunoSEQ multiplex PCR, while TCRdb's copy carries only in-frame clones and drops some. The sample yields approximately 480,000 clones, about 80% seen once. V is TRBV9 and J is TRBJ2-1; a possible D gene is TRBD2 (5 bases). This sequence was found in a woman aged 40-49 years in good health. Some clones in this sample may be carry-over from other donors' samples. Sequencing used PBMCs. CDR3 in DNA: TGTGCCAGCAGCGTAGGTGAGCGGCAGCGTTCCTACAATGAGCAGTTCTTC. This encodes CASSVGERQRSYNEQFF.